The 26 T cell receptor beta chains below were found in one sample sequenced in a study of cytomegalovirus exposure and HLA in healthy donors. The PCR contained 60 Vbeta and 13 Jbeta primers. Data came from immunoSEQ multiplex PCR; TCRdb stores just in-frame clones and leaves some out. Here the sample spans approximately 150,000 clones, 80% being singletons. Sequencing was performed on PBMCs. The source of these receptors is a woman between 45 and 60 years old in good health and CMV-seronegative.

The chain carries TRBV7-3 and TRBJ2-1; tentative D call: TRBD2 (5 bases). CDR3 size: 14 residues. CDR1 SGHTA and CDR2 FQGTGA come from the germline V gene. V gave up 2 bases and J gave up 6 bases, with 11 bases separating them. CDR3 sequence: CASSLPGMGNEQFF. The DNA of the CDR3 is TGTGCCAGCAGCTTACCCGGGATGGGCAATGAGCAGTTCTTC.

The rearrangement links TRBV28 to TRBJ1-5; 11 bases are shared with TRBD1. V was clipped by 7 bases and J by 6 bases; unmatched bases: 8. CDR1 is MDHEN and CDR2 is SYDVKM in the germline V gene. The CDR3 has 15 amino acids. The CDR3 DNA reads TGTGCCAGCACCCGGGACAGGGGGTTTATTCAGCCCCAGCATTTT. As protein: CASTRDRGFIQPQHF.

The chain couples TRBV6-5 to TRBJ1-2, with D possibly matching TRBD1 (5 bases). V was cut by 0 bases and J by 9 bases, with 11 bases left in between. Per germline, CDR1 MNHEY and CDR2 SVGAGI. This CDR3 comprises 13 residues. The CDR3 sequence: CASSYSDRFRYTF. CDR3 coding DNA: TGTGCCAGCAGTTACTCAGACAGATTTCGCTACACCTTC.

This chain uses TRBV7-2 with TRBJ2-2; TRBD2 matches 11 bases. Germline assignment: CDR1 SGHTA and CDR2 FQGNSA. Germline trimming cut 1 base from V and 2 bases from J; bases unmatched to any gene: 9. CDR3 length: 19 residues. Here the CDR3 reads CASSLVMWLAGGNTGELFF. For the CDR3, the DNA is TGTGCCAGCAGCTTAGTTATGTGGCTAGCGGGGGGAAACACCGGGGAGCTGTTTTTT.

The chain employs TRBV4-3 and TRBJ2-5, with D possibly being TRBD1 (6 bases). Trimming took 0 bases from V and 5 from J, leaving 10 bases between them. This CDR3 is built from 14 residues. The V gene's germline CDR1 is LGHNA and CDR2 YSLEER. This chain's CDR3 is CASSQEERGETQYF. The CDR3 DNA sequence: TGCGCCAGCAGCCAAGAAGAGAGGGGGGAGACCCAGTACTTC.

This chain links TRBV28 with TRBJ2-5, with 9 bases identical to TRBD2. CDR3 length: 17 residues. V lost 3 bases to trimming and J lost 4 bases; unmatched junction nucleotides: 12. Germline values: CDR1 MDHEN, CDR2 SYDVKM. The CDR3 reads CASSLAGGRGVTETQYF. As DNA, the CDR3 is TGTGCCAGCAGTTTGGCGGGGGGGCGGGGGGTGACAGAGACCCAGTACTTC.

The V gene is TRBV28, the J gene TRBJ2-7; TRBD1 matches at 10 bases. Germline V CDR1 and CDR2: MDHEN, SYDVKM. The CDR3 has 16 amino acids. V was pared by 6 bases and J by 3 bases, with 11 bases of the junction left unmatched. Written as DNA, the CDR3 is TGTGCCAGCAGCCCCCCAGCCGGGACAGGGGACTACGAGCAGTACTTC. It specifies CASSPPAGTGDYEQYF.

This chain joins TRBV6-4 and TRBJ1-1; D gene ambiguous. This CDR3 comprises 13 residues. The germline V gene has CDR1 MRHNA and CDR2 SNTAGT. The germline V and J ends were trimmed by 0 bases and 1 base, with 3 bases remaining between them. The CDR3 region has the DNA TGTGCCAGCAGTGACTCCAAGAACACTGAAGCTTTCTTT. This codes for CASSDSKNTEAFF.

This chain connects TRBV11-2 to TRBJ2-1; D is uncertain. The CDR3 runs to 13 residues. Trimming cost V 1 base and J 9 bases, with 10 bases left between them. CDR1 and CDR2 (germline): SGHAT, FQNNGV. CDR3 sequence: CASSLVADGEQFF. The CDR3 coding sequence is TGTGCCAGCAGCTTAGTGGCAGATGGTGAGCAGTTCTTC.

The J gene is TRBJ2-1, the V gene TRBV9; 7 bases match TRBD2. Trimming removed 0 bases from V and 5 bases from J; junction bases left unmatched: 8. The length of the CDR3 is 16 residues. CDR1 and CDR2 (germline): SGDLS, YYNGEE. The CDR3 region has the DNA TGTGCCAGCAGCGTAGCCCTAGCGGAGTTTCACAATGAGCAGTTCTTC. This codes for CASSVALAEFHNEQFF. Together with reference TRBV9 and TRBJ2-1, the CDR3 gives the full variable domain: DSGVTQTPKHLITATGQRVTLRCSPRSGDLSVYWYQQSLDQGLQFLIQYYNGEERAKGNILERFSAQQFPDLHSELNLSSLELGDSALYFCASSVALAEFHNEQFFGPGTRLTVL.

Details on this clone: One junction end disagrees with the germline gene, perhaps due to a read error. The chain uses TRBV7-9 and TRBJ1-5; D unresolved. The CDR3 spans 16 residues. CDR1 SEHNR and CDR2 FQNEAQ come from the germline V gene (reference sequence). CDR3 coding DNA: TGTGCCAGCAGCTCCAGTACTGGTCTGGGCAATCAGCTCCAGCATTTT. This translates into CASSSSTGLGNQLQHF.

The chain recombines TRBV30 with TRBJ2-1; TRBD2 agrees at 8 bases. The CDR3 sequence is 15 residues long. With 3 bases clipped from V and 8 bases from J, the junction kept 12 bases outside the gene matches. In germline, CDR1 is GTSNPN, CDR2 SVGIG (reference sequence). This CDR3 reads CAWSAGSGGLDEQFF. The CDR3 region has the DNA TGTGCCTGGAGCGCAGGCAGCGGGGGCCTCGATGAGCAGTTCTTC. Looking up the rest from reference TRBV30 and TRBJ2-1 gives the full variable domain: SQTIHQWPATLVQPVGSPLSLECTVEGTSNPNLYWYRQAAGRGLQLLFYSVGIGQISSEVPQNLSASRPQDRQFILSSKKLLLSDSGFYLCAWSAGSGGLDEQFFGPGTRLTVL.

The V call is TRBV6-4, the J call TRBJ1-2; D remains ambiguous. CDR1 MRHNA and CDR2 SNTAGT come from the germline V gene. V lost 0 bases and J 7 bases, leaving 12 bases between the germline ends. CDR3 length: 14 amino acids. The CDR3 sequence: CASSDSSAGGGYTF. CDR3 coding DNA: TGTGCCAGCAGTGACTCTTCGGCCGGCGGTGGCTACACCTTC.

V usage is TRBV4-3 and J usage is TRBJ1-1, with no clear D. The CDR3 spans 15 residues. The V and J ends lost 4 bases and 3 bases respectively, with 15 bases between them. Per the germline V gene, CDR1 is LGHNA and CDR2 is YSLEER. This CDR3 is CASSRVLRVDTEAFF. The CDR3, as DNA: TGCGCCAGCAGCCGGGTTCTGAGGGTGGACACTGAAGCTTTCTTT.

The CDR3 spells CATSRDHGVAVTDTQYF. The CDR3 nucleotides read TGTGCCACCAGCAGAGATCATGGGGTAGCGGTAACAGATACGCAGTATTTT. The chain joins TRBV15 to TRBJ2-3; possible D gene TRBD2, 6 bases. Germline assignment: CDR1 LNHNV and CDR2 YYDKDF (reference sequence). Trimming removed 0 bases at V and 3 bases at J, with 16 bases between. The CDR3 contains 17 residues.

This chain uses TRBV5-8 with TRBJ2-3; TRBD2 aligns across 10 bases. The CDR3 spans 19 residues. The V gene's germline CDR1 is SGHTS and CDR2 YDEGEE. V lost 0 bases to trimming and J lost 5 bases; unmatched junction nucleotides: 15. CDR3 region: CASSLGLGFLAGVRDTQYF. The CDR3 nucleotides read TGTGCCAGCAGCTTGGGATTGGGGTTTCTAGCGGGAGTTCGAGATACGCAGTATTTT.

CDR3 sequence: CASSQYQGGRGNTIYF. CDR3 nucleotides: TGTGCCAGCAGCCAGTATCAGGGGGGAAGGGGAAACACCATATATTTT. The rearrangement links TRBV7-2 to TRBJ1-3; the match to TRBD1 covers 7 bases. Trimming took 5 bases from V and 4 from J; bases not matched to a gene: 11. Germline V lookup: CDR1 SGHTA, CDR2 FQGNSA. This CDR3 has 16 residues.

The rearrangement joins TRBV6-5 to TRBJ1-2; D possibly corresponds to TRBD1 (6 bases). The CDR3 totals 15 residues. Per germline, CDR1 MNHEY and CDR2 SVGAGI. The V gene lost 4 bases and the J gene lost 4 bases, with 16 bases spanning the gap. CDR3 nucleotides: TGTGCCAGCAGTTTCACACCACGACAGGTCTATGGCTACACCTTC. Translating it yields CASSFTPRQVYGYTF.

V usage is TRBV7-2 and J usage is TRBJ1-2, with D hard to call. The CDR3 runs 13 residues. Trimming removed 4 bases from V and 4 bases from J, with 10 bases in between. The germline V gene has CDR1 SGHTA and CDR2 FQGNSA. The CDR3 coding sequence is TGTGCCAGCAGCTCTTACGTCAGCTATGGCTACACCTTC. It specifies CASSSYVSYGYTF.

This clone was counted a few times. The chain employs TRBV28 and TRBJ1-1, with 11 bases lining up with TRBD1. Trimming took 7 bases from V and 1 from J; bases not matched to a gene: 8. The CDR3 is 16 residues long. Germline-derived CDR1 and CDR2 are MDHEN and SYDVKM. CDR3 residues: CASIDGQGAWNTEAFF. The DNA for the CDR3 is TGTGCCAGCATCGACGGACAGGGGGCCTGGAACACTGAAGCTTTCTTT.

This clone is a singleton in its sample. V is TRBV11-2 and J is TRBJ2-7, with 10 positions matching TRBD2. CDR1 is SGHAT and CDR2 is FQNNGV in the germline V gene. The CDR3 contains 15 residues. V shed 2 bases, J shed 8 bases, and the junction held 9 bases outside the gene matches. CDR3 sequence: CASSLPLAGVLKQYF. The CDR3 bases are TGTGCCAGCAGCTTACCTCTAGCGGGAGTCCTGAAGCAGTACTTC.

This rearrangement joins TRBV7-2 to TRBJ2-3; D is possibly TRBD2 (6 bases). This CDR3 is built from 15 residues. Trimming cost V 3 bases and J 4 bases, with 14 bases left between them. Germline values: CDR1 SGHTA, CDR2 FQGNSA. This chain's CDR3 is CASSFRAGPPDTQYF. CDR3 DNA: TGTGCCAGCAGCTTTAGGGCGGGACCGCCAGATACGCAGTATTTT.

This rearrangement joins TRBV30 to TRBJ1-4; perhaps TRBD1 as D (5 bases). V shed 4 bases and J shed 5 bases, with 11 bases lying between them. This CDR3 spans 13 amino acids. The germline V gene has CDR1 GTSNPN and CDR2 SVGIG (reference sequence). Here the CDR3 DNA reads TGTGCCTGGAATGGGGGGGAGAATGAAAAACTGTTTTTT. Translating gives CAWNGGENEKLFF.

The chain couples TRBV28 to TRBJ2-7, with D maybe TRBD2 (5 bases). Germline CDR1 MDHEN, CDR2 SYDVKM. V lost 5 bases, J lost 3 bases, and 17 bases lay in between. This CDR3 region has 15 residues. As DNA, the CDR3 is TGTGCCAGCAGTCCCCCTCGGGGAATGGGCTACGAGCAGTACTTC. Translation: CASSPPRGMGYEQYF.

The chain is built from TRBV4-3 and TRBJ2-7; no definite D call. The V gene lost 0 bases and the J gene lost 7 bases, with 7 bases spanning the gap. The CDR3 totals 12 residues. Germline values: CDR1 LGHNA, CDR2 YSLEER. CDR3 sequence: CASSQDRREQYF. The CDR3 nucleotides read TGCGCCAGCAGCCAAGATAGGAGAGAGCAGTACTTC.

This clone was counted a single time. The gene calls are TRBV19 and TRBJ1-5, with D maybe TRBD1 (6 bases). Trimming removed 6 bases from V and 5 bases from J, with 11 bases in between. This CDR3 is 13 amino acids long. CDR1 and CDR2 (germline): LNHDA, SQIVND (reference sequence). The CDR3: CASSPDSDQPQHF. The CDR3 region has the DNA TGTGCCAGTAGCCCGGACAGCGATCAGCCCCAGCATTTT.